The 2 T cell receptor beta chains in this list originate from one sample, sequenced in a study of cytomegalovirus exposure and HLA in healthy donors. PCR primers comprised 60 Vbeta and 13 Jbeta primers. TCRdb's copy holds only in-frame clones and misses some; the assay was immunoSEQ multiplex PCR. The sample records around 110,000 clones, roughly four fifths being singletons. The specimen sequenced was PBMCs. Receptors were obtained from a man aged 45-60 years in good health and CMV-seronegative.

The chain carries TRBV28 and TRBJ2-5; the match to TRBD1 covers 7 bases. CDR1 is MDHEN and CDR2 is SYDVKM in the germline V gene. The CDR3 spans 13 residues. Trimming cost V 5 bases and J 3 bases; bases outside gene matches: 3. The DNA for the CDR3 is TGTGCCAGCAGTAACACAGGGGAAGAGACCCAGTACTTC. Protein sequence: CASSNTGEETQYF.

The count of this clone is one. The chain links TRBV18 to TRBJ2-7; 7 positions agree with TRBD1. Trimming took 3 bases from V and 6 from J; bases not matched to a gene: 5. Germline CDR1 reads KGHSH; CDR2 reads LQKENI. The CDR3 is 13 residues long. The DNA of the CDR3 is TGTGCCAGCTCACCTACCTCAGGGGGCGAGCAGTACGTC. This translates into CASSPTSGGEQYV.